This TCR beta chain emerged from a study of T cells in Graves' hyperthyroidism and ophthalmopathy (dated by TCRdb to between 2018 and 2021). At the level of the whole study: Peripheral blood was sampled at the time of initial diagnosis, prior to any treatment. A discovery cohort of 95 to 100 patients, 43 with Graves' ophthalmopathy and about 60 with stable Graves' hyperthyroidism, was used to find distinguishing TCR V-J signatures. Prospective prediction of ophthalmopathy was tested in an independent validation cohort of some 19 hyperthyroidism patients and some 17 patients who later progressed to ophthalmopathy. The roughly 100 discovery patients were randomly divided into training and test sets at a 7:3 ratio. In addition, the study compared T-cell repertoires in thyroid tissue and in blood from roughly six Graves' hyperthyroidism patients. Following sampling, methimazole starting at 30 mg daily was given to hyperthyroidism patients, and high-dose intravenous methylprednisolone was given to ophthalmopathy patients. According to the paper, TCR Vbeta CDR3 sequencing was carried out on about 140 peripheral blood samples, which came from over 40 ophthalmopathy, 70 to 80 hyperthyroidism and around 17 progressor patients. The paper as a whole reports these results and caveats: Most expanded thyroid clonotypes (frequency above 0.001) were also detected in blood, a finding suggesting that blood repertoires may reflect thyroid immune responses. Sample size was not statistically predetermined, and investigators were not blinded to group allocation. A model built on a 13 V-J signature distinguished ophthalmopathy from stable hyperthyroidism, reaching roughly 88% sensitivity and about 81% specificity in cross-validation and 80%/75% in testing. In validation, the model predicted progression to ophthalmopathy with about 71% sensitivity and approximately 72% specificity, a median of 6.5 months before onset.

CDR1 is given as WSHSY and CDR2 as SAAADI, both from the germline V gene. The CDR3 runs 12 residues from the cysteine to the phenylalanine. Of the read, only the CDR3 DNA is kept; its 36 bases are in frame from base 1. The junction carries 5 bases between V and J, which are trimmed by 5 bases and 1 base respectively. This clonotype showed up just a few times. What this receptor recognizes is not known. Being one base from a much bigger clone, this may be a read error. The TCR beta CDR3 regions were amplified from RNA transcripts. A first-round RT-PCR of the TCR CDR3 used the HTBI primer set with the Qiagen OneStep RT-PCR kit. A second multiplex PCR round built the libraries, followed by size selection and purification. The libraries were sequenced on an Illumina HiSeq2000 using paired-end 100 bp reads. The paper's data handling went like this. Raw data were processed with SOAPnuke, discarding reads with adapters, uncalled bases, mean Phred below 15, or no exact constant-primer or identifier match. High-quality paired reads were merged using COPE v1.2.5, and each unique nucleotide sequence was defined as a clonotype. MiTCR v1.1 was used to align the clonotypes against IMGT TRBV, TRBD and TRBJ reference segments. Only V-J combinations with frequency above 0.0001, covering 99% to 99.2% of repertoires, were analysed. The TCS score was defined as F50 (clonal expansion) divided by E x V (chaos), with BLOSUM62-based TCRdist calculated between CDR3 peptides within each V-J. Welch's t-statistics and random forest reduced 500 to 550 V-J features to roughly 13, which were used in a naive Bayes classifier (R e1071). The public reads were reprocessed in TCRdb via fastp at Q25 and MiXCR, keeping in-frame beta chains. Identical CDR3 protein sequences are pooled into one entry, listed with their most common genes and DNA. These V and J calls originate from TCRdb's pipeline instead of the authors' own analysis. The table for this sample lists over 250,000 distinct CDR3 sequences; roughly 15% of them were counted only once. Of the sample, 34% falls within the top ten clones.

Ophthalmopathy patients had moderately to severely active disease, Clinical Activity Score of at least 3, NOSPECS grade of at least 4, and duration under 3 months. Patients with uncontrolled infections, other autoimmune diseases, pregnancy or lactation were excluded. Diagnoses were established on the basis of clinical symptoms, serum thyroxine and TRAb, thyroid ultrasound, and orbital computed tomography. PBMCs were isolated from 7.5 to 10 ml of fresh peripheral blood by Ficoll-Paque density gradient centrifugation. Total RNA was extracted with Trizol reagent, and quality was checked on an Agilent 2100 Bioanalyzer.

Material: blood. The TCR was taken from a woman aged 40 to 55 with Graves' ophthalmopathy. This chain is built from TRBV10-2 and TRBJ1-1, with no confidently assigned D gene. The CDR3 has the sequence CASSYRNTEAFF. The nucleotide sequence is given as TGCGCCAGCAGTTACAGGAACACTGAAGCTTTCTTT.